This entry is about one TCR beta chain. The CD8+ and CD4+ T cells were isolated magnetically using a negative isolation approach, whereas the TEMRA cells were enriched by FACS. An amount of RNA that ranged from roughly 0.45 to 1 ug was reverse transcribed with random hexamers. MiXCR was run by TCRdb on the immunoSEQ multiplex PCR reads, yielding one entry per CDR3 protein. The repertoire holds approximately 200,000 distinct CDR3 sequences, with approximately 95% as singletons. The data derive from a study of CD8 T cells in Susac syndrome. V shed 5 bases and J 5 bases; nucleotides not matched to a gene: 3. The germline CDR1 and CDR2 sequences are SEHNR and FQNEAQ (reference sequence). CDR3 length: 12 amino acids.

The sequenced material came from CD4+ T cells from PBMCs. The V and J genes are TRBV7-9 and TRBJ2-7; 7 nucleotides align to TRBD2. The origin of this receptor is a human donor with multiple sclerosis. Written as DNA, the CDR3 is TGTGCCAGCAGCCCTAGCGGCCACGAGCAGTACTTC. This sequence encodes CASSPSGHEQYF.